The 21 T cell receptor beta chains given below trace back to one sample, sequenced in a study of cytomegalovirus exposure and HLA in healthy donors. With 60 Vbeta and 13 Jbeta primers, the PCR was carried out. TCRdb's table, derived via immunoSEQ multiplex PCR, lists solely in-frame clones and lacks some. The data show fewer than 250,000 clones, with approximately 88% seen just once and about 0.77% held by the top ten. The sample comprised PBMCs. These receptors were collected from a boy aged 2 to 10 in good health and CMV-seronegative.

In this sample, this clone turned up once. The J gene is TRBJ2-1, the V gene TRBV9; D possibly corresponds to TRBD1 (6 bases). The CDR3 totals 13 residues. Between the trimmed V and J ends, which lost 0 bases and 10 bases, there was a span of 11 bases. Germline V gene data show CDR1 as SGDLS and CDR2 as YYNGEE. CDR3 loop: CASSVATGREQFF. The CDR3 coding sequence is TGTGCCAGCAGCGTAGCTACAGGGCGGGAGCAGTTCTTC.

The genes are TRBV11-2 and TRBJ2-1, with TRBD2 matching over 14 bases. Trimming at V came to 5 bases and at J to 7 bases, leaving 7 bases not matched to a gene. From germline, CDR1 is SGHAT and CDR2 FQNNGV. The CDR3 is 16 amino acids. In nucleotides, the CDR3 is TGTGCCAGCAGCCAGCCGGGGACTAGCGGGAGTAATGAGCAGTTCTTC. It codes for CASSQPGTSGSNEQFF.

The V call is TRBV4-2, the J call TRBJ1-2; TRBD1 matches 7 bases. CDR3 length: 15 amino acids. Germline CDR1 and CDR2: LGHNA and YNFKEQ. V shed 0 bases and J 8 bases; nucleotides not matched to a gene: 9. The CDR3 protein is CASSQDEEGARGYTF. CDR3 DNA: TGTGCCAGCAGCCAAGATGAAGAGGGGGCGCGAGGCTACACCTTC.

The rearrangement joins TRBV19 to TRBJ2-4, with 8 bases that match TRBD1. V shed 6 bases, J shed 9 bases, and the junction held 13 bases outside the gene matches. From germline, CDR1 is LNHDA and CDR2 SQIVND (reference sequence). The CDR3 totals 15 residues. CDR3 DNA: TGTGCCAGTAGGGAGACAGGGGATGGGAAGACCATTCAGTACTTC. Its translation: CASRETGDGKTIQYF.

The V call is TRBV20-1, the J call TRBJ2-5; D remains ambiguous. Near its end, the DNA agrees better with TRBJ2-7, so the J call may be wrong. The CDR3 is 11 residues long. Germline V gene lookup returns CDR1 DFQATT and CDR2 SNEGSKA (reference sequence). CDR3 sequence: CSARGYYEQYF. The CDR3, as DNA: TGCAGTGCTAGAGGCTACTACGAGCAGTACTTC.

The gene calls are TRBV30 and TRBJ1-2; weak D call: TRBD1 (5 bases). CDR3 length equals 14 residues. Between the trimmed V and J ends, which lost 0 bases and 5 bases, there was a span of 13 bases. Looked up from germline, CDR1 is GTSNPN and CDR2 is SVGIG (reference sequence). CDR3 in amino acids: CAWSVPTQGYGYTF. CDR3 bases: TGTGCCTGGAGTGTACCCACGCAGGGATATGGCTACACCTTC. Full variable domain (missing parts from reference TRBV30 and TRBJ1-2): SQTIHQWPATLVQPVGSPLSLECTVEGTSNPNLYWYRQAAGRGLQLLFYSVGIGQISSEVPQNLSASRPQDRQFILSSKKLLLSDSGFYLCAWSVPTQGYGYTFGSGTRLTVV.

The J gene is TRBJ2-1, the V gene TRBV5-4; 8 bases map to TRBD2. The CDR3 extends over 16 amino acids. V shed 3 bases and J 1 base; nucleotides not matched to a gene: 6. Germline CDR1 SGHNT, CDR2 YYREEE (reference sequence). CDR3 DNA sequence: TGTGCCAGCAGCTCTGCGGGGGGCCTGTCCTACAATGAGCAGTTCTTC. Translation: CASSSAGGLSYNEQFF.

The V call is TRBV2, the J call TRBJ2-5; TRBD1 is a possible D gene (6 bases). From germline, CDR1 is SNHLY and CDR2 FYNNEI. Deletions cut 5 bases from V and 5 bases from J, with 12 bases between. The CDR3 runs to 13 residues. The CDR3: CASSPGQGETQYF. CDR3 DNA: TGTGCCAGCAGTCCAGGGCAGGGGGAGACCCAGTACTTC.

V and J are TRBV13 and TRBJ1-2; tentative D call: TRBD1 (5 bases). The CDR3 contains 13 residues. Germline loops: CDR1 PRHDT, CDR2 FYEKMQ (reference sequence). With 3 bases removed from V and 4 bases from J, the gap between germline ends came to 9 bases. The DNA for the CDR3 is TGTGCCAGCAGCTTCGGCAGGGCCTATGGCTACACCTTC. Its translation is CASSFGRAYGYTF.

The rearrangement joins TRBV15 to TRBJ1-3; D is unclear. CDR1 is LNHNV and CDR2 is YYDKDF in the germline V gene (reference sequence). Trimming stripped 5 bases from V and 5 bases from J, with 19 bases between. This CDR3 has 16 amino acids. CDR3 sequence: CATSPTGSNLRNTIYF. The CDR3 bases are TGTGCCACCAGCCCCACGGGGAGCAATTTGCGAAACACCATATATTTT.

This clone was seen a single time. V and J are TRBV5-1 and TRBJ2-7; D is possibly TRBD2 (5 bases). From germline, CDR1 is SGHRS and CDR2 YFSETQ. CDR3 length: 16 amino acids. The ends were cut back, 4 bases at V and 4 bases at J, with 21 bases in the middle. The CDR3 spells CASSPAQRAAGYEQYF. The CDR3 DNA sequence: TGCGCCAGCAGCCCAGCACAGAGGGCGGCGGGTTACGAGCAGTACTTC.

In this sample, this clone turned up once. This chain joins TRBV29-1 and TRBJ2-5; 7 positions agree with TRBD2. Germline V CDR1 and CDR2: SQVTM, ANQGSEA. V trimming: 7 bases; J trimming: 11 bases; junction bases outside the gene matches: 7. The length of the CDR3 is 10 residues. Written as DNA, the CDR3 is TGCAGCGGGGGGGGGAAGGAGCAGTACTTC. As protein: CSGGGKEQYF.

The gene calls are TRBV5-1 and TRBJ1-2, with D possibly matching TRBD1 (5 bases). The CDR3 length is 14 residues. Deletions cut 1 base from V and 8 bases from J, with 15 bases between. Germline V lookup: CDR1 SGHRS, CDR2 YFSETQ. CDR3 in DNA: TGCGCCAGCAGCTTGTTTGACAAGTCAGGGGGCTACACCTTC. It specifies CASSLFDKSGGYTF.

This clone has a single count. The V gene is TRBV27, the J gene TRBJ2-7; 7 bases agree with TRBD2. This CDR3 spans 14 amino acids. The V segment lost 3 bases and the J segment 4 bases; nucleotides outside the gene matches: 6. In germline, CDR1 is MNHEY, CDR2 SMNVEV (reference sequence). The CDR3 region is CASSLAAGYYEQYF. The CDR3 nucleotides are TGTGCCAGCAGTTTGGCAGCGGGATATTACGAGCAGTACTTC.

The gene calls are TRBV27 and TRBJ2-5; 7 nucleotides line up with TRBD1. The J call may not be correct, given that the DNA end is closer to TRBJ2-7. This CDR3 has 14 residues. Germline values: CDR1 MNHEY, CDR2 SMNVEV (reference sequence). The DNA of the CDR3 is TGTGCCAGCAGCTGGACAGGTTCGAACTACGAGCAGTACTTC. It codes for CASSWTGSNYEQYF.

CDR3 nucleotides: TGTGCCAGCAGTAAAACCCCAACTGATGAAGCTTTCTTT. It encodes CASSKTPTDEAFF. The chain couples TRBV6-1 to TRBJ1-1; unclear D gene. Trimming took 5 bases from V and 7 from J, leaving 14 bases between them. The CDR3 has 13 residues. Germline CDR1 is MNHNS and CDR2 is SASEGT.

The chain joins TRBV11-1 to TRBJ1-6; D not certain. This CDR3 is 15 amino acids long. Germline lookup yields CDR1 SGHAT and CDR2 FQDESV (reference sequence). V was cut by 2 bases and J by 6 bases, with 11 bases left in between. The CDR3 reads CASSLSRGSNSPLHF. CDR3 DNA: TGTGCCAGCAGCTTATCTCGGGGTTCTAATTCACCCCTCCACTTT.

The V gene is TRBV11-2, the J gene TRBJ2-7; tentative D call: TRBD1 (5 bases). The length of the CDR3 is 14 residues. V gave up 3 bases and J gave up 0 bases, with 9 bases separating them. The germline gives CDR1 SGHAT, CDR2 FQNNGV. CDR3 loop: CASSLGRNSYEQYF. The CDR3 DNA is TGTGCCAGCAGCTTGGGGCGGAACTCCTACGAGCAGTACTTC.

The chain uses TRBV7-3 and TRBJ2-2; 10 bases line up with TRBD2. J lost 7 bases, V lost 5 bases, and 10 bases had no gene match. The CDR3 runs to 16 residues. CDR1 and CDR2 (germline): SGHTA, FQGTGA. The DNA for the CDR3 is TGTGCCAGCAGCCTCAGCGGGGGGGCGCTGGTCGGGGAGCTGTTTTTT. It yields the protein CASSLSGGALVGELFF.

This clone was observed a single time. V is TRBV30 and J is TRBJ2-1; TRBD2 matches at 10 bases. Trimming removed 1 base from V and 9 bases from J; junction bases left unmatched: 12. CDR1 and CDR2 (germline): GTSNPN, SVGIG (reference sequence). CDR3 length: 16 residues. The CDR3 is CAWSGGERGGFSEQFF. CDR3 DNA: TGTGCCTGGAGTGGGGGGGAGCGGGGGGGCTTCAGTGAGCAGTTCTTC.

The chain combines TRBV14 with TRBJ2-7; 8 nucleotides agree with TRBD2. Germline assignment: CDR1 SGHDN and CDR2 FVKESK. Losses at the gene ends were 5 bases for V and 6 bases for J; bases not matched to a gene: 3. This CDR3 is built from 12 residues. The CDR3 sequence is CASSSGGCEQYF. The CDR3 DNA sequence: TGTGCCAGCAGCTCGGGAGGGTGCGAGCAGTACTTC.